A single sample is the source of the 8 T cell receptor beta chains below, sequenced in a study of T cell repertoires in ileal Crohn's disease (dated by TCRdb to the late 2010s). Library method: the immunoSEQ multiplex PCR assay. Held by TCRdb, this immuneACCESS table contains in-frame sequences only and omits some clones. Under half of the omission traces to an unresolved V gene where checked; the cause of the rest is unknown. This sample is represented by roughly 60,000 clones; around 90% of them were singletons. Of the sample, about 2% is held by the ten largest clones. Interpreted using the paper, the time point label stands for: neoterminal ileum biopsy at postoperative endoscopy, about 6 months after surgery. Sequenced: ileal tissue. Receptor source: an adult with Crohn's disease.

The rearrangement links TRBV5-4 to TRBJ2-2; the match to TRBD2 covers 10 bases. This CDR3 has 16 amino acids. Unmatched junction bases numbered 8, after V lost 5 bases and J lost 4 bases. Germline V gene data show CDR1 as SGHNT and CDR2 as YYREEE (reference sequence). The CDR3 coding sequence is TGTGCCAGCAGAGAGACGCTAGCGGGGGTCACCGGGGAGCTGTTTTTT. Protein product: CASRETLAGVTGELFF.

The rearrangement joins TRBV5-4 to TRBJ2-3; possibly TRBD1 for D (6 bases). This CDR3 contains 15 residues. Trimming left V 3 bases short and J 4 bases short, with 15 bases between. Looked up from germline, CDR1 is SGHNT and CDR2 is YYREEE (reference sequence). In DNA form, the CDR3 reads TGTGCCAGCAGCTCGGAAGGGGGAATGGCAGATACGCAGTATTTT. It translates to CASSSEGGMADTQYF.

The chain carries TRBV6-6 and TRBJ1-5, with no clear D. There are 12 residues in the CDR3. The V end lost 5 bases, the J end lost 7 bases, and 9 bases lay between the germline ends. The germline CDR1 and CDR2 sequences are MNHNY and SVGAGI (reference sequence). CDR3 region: CASSTLTQPQHF. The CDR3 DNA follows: TGTGCCAGCAGTACCCTAACCCAGCCCCAGCATTTT.

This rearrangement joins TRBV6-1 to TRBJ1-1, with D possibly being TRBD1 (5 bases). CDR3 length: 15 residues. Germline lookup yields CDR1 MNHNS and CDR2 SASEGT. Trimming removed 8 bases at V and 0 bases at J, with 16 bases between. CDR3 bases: TGTGCCAGCCGCCAGGGAAGTAACATGAACACTGAAGCTTTCTTT. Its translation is CASRQGSNMNTEAFF.

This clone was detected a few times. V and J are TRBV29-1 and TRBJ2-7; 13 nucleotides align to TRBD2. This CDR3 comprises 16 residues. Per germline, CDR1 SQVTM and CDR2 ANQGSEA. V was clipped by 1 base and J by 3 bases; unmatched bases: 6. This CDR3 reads CSVEGAGTSGDYEQYF. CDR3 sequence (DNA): TGCAGCGTTGAAGGGGCAGGGACTAGCGGGGACTACGAGCAGTACTTC.

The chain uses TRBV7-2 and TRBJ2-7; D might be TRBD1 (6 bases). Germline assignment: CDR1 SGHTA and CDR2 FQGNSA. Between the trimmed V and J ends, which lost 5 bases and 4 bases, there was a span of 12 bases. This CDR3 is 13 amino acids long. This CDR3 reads CASSNERGYEQYF. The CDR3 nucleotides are TGTGCCAGCAGCAACGAGAGGGGGTACGAGCAGTACTTC.

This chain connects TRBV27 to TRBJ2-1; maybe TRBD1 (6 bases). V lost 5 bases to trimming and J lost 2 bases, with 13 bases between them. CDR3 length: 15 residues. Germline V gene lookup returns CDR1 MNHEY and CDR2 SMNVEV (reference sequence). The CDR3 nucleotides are TGTGCCAGCAGTGCGACAGGAATGCCCTACAATGAGCAGTTCTTC. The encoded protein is CASSATGMPYNEQFF.

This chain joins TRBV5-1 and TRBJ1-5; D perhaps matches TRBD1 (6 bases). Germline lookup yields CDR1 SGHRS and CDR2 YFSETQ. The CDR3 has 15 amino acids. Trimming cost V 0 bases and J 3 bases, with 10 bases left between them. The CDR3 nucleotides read TGCGCCAGCAGCTTGGCGGACAGCATCAATCAGCCCCAGCATTTT. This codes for CASSLADSINQPQHF. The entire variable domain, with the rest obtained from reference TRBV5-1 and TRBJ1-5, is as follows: KAGVTQTPRYLIKTRGQQVTLSCSPISGHRSVSWYQQTPGQGLQFLFEYFSETQRNKGNFPGRFSGRQFSNSRSEMNVSTLELGDSALYLCASSLADSINQPQHFGDGTRLSIL.